A single T cell receptor beta chain is shown here with its context. The data stem from a study of T cell responses to AZD1222 COVID-19 vaccine. Some clones are missing from TCRdb's copy, which holds only in-frame ones; the method was immunoSEQ multiplex PCR. This table holds about 94,000 clones, about 90% found once. V was clipped by 0 bases and J by 10 bases, with 13 bases between them. This CDR3 contains 14 residues. CDR1 KGHSH and CDR2 LQKENI come from the germline V gene. The V call is TRBV18, the J call TRBJ2-1, with D perhaps matching TRBD2 (6 bases). This clonotype was sampled from an adult in good health. The sequenced sample was peripheral blood, obtained on day 0 of AZD1222 vaccination. The CDR3 bases are TGTGCCAGCTCACCACCGGGATGGGAGGAGGAGCAGTTCTTC. It codes for CASSPPGWEEEQFF.